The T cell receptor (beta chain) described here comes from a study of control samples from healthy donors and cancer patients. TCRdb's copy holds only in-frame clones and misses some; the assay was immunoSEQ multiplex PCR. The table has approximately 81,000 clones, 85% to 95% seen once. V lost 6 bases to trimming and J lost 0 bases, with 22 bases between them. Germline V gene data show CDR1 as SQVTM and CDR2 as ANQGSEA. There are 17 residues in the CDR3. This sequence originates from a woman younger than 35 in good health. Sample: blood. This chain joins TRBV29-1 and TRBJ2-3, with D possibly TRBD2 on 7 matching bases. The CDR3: CSVSRGGRGSSTDTQYF. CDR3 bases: TGCAGCGTCTCCCGAGGGGGGCGGGGGTCTAGCACAGATACGCAGTATTTT.